This passage covers 10 T cell receptor beta chains from one sample sequenced in a study of T cells in Graves' hyperthyroidism and ophthalmopathy. TCR beta CDR3 sequences were amplified from RNA transcripts. First-round RT-PCR with HTBI primers amplified the TCR CDR3 region. TCRdb reprocessed the multiplex PCR reads via MiXCR and lists one record per CDR3 protein. The table has some 770,000 distinct CDR3 sequences, about 15% seen once. Sequenced sample: blood. The source is a man in his late teens or twenties with Graves' hyperthyroidism.

The sample holds many counts of this clonotype. The V and J genes are TRBV20-1 and TRBJ2-7; TRBD2 matches at 16 bases. The germline CDR1 and CDR2 sequences are DFQATT and SNEGSKA (reference sequence). J gave up 7 bases and V 2 bases, and 14 bases lay outside the gene matches. The CDR3 runs 18 residues. CDR3 coding DNA: TGCAGTGCTAGATCCGGGACTAGCGGGAGGGCCGCTGCGGGAGAGCAGTACTTC. It encodes CSARSGTSGRAAAGEQYF.

This clonotype was counted between two and nine times. This chain links TRBV2 with TRBJ1-5; a weak D match, TRBD1 (6 bases). The germline V gene has CDR1 SNHLY and CDR2 FYNNEI. V lost 0 bases and J lost 4, with 19 bases in between. CDR3 length equals 18 residues. In nucleotides, the CDR3 is TGTGCCAGCAGTGAAGCGAGGGGCGGCAGGGGTGTTAATCAGCCCCAGCATTTT. Its protein product is CASSEARGGRGVNQPQHF.

In this sample, this clonotype turned up a few times. The rearrangement links TRBV7-9 to TRBJ1-6; 9 bases match TRBD1. The V segment lost 5 bases and the J segment 9 bases; nucleotides outside the gene matches: 17. The CDR3 runs 18 residues. Germline V lookup: CDR1 SEHNR, CDR2 FQNEAQ (reference sequence). The CDR3 here is CASSNTGGSGERGSPLHF. CDR3 in DNA: TGTGCCAGCAGCAATACAGGGGGCAGCGGGGAACGGGGTTCACCCCTCCACTTT.

The genes are TRBV15 and TRBJ2-5; D is unresolved. From germline, CDR1 is LNHNV and CDR2 YYDKDF (reference sequence). Trimming cost V 0 bases and J 9 bases, with 14 bases left between them. The length of the CDR3 is 14 residues. In DNA, the CDR3 is TGTGCCACCAGCAGAGATAGAGTCGGCACATCCCAGTACTTC. It is translated as CATSRDRVGTSQYF.

This chain links TRBV29-1 with TRBJ1-2; no reliable D call. The CDR3 is 11 residues long. Germline V gives CDR1 SQVTM, CDR2 ANQGSEA. Trimming shortened V by 7 bases and J by 5 bases, and 11 bases separated the two germline ends. CDR3 DNA: TGCAGCGGTGCGACTCGATATGGCTACACCTTC. It is translated as CSGATRYGYTF.

This clonotype was detected only a few times. The chain has TRBV11-2 and TRBJ2-2, with TRBD2 matching over 11 bases. This CDR3 is 15 amino acids long. Trimming took 6 bases from V and 4 from J; bases not matched to a gene: 4. The germline gives CDR1 SGHAT, CDR2 FQNNGV. The CDR3 here is CASRGLAAATGELFF. The CDR3 DNA sequence: TGTGCCAGCAGGGGACTAGCGGCTGCCACCGGGGAGCTGTTTTTT.

The chain combines TRBV24-1 with TRBJ2-5; 13 positions agree with TRBD2. The CDR3 totals 16 residues. V gave up 5 bases and J gave up 5 bases; unmatched junction bases: 7. Germline assignment: CDR1 KGHDR and CDR2 SFDVKD. CDR3 sequence reads: CATSVTSGRAGETQYF. The CDR3 DNA sequence: TGTGCCACCAGTGTCACTAGCGGGAGGGCCGGGGAGACCCAGTACTTC.

In its sample, this clonotype was seen a few times. The chain is built from TRBV28 and TRBJ2-1, with unresolved D. Trimming shortened V by 3 bases and J by 5 bases, and 14 bases separated the two germline ends. This CDR3 has 15 amino acids. Germline CDR1 MDHEN, CDR2 SYDVKM. The CDR3 here is CASSLSSAGDNEQFF. CDR3 coding DNA: TGTGCCAGCAGTTTGAGTTCGGCTGGAGACAATGAGCAGTTCTTC.

As concerns this clonotype: The germline gene is not matched at one end of the junction; a read error may be the cause. This chain links TRBV27 with TRBJ1-1; D might be TRBD1 (5 bases). The CDR3 totals 15 residues. The V gene's germline CDR1 is MNHEY and CDR2 SMNVEV (reference sequence). The CDR3 nucleotides read TGTGCCAGCAGTTTACGGGACTTCCCGAACACTGAAGCTTCCTTT. It is translated as CASSLRDFPNTEASF.

This clonotype appeared many times. The chain has TRBV2 and TRBJ2-1, with 9 bases that match TRBD2. Trimming removed 7 bases from V and 4 bases from J; junction bases left unmatched: 8. Germline V CDR1 and CDR2: SNHLY, FYNNEI. The CDR3 loop spans 15 amino acids. CDR3: CASKGTSLWYNEQFF. Written as DNA, the CDR3 is TGTGCCAGCAAAGGGACTAGCCTTTGGTACAATGAGCAGTTCTTC.